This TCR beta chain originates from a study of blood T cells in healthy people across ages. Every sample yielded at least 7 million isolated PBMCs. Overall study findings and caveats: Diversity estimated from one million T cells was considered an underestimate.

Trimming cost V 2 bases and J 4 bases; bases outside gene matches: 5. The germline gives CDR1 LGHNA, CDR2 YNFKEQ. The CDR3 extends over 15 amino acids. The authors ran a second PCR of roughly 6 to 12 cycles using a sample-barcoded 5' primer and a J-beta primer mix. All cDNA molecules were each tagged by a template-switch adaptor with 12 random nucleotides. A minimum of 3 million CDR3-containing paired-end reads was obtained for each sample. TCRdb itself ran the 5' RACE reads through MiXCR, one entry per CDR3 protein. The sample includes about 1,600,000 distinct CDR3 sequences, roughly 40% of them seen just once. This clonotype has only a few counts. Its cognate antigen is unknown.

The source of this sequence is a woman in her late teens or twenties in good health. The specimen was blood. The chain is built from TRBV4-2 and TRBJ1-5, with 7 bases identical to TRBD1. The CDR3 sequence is CASSQTWDSNQPQHF. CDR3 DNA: TGTGCCAGCAGCCAAACTTGGGACAGTAATCAGCCCCAGCATTTT.